This T cell receptor beta chain was identified during a study of T cells after yellow fever vaccination (dated by TCRdb to between 2018 and 2021). For context, the study as a whole: Libraries from fractions with low cell numbers were prepared with the SMART-Seq v4 Ultra Low Input RNA kit. To follow T-cell clones before and after both primary and booster YFV17D yellow fever vaccination, bulk TCR alpha and beta repertoires underwent longitudinal sequencing. Two healthy male donors made up the cohort, one aged 18 to 30 years and the other aged 30 to 40 years. Blood samples were taken at several timepoints before and after primary and secondary immunization, and bulk PBMC replicates and cell subsets were isolated. Study-level results and caveats: FACS-sorted repertoires could contain abundant contaminating clonotypes from the bulk population, so computational filtering was required. A small share of clonotypes occurred in both CD4 and CD8 compartments, likely arising from convergent recombination. Because only two donors were included in the study, the extent to which the findings can be generalized is limited. After the booster, most of the clones that had expanded following primary vaccination were detected again (just under 97% of CD4 and 85% to 90% of CD8), which suggests that memory was broadly maintained. The secondary T-cell response was weaker than the primary response but faster, peaking on day 5 instead of day 15.

What the treatment or condition label conveys for this sample: live attenuated yellow fever vaccine strain. At every blood-draw timepoint, two biological replicates of bulk PBMCs were collected. A standard Ficoll-Paque protocol was used to isolate PBMCs from peripheral blood. TriZol was used to extract RNA from bulk PBMCs, from CD4 and CD8 fractions, and from dextramer-positive and dextramer-negative fractions. The CDR3 sequence holds 15 residues, the cysteine and phenylalanine included. The retained sequence is limited to the CDR3, 45 bases, with the frame set at the first base. The germline V gene yields MGHDK for CDR1 and SYGVNS for CDR2. The germline V and J ends show losses of 4 bases and 6 bases respectively, and no gene match explains 6 bases of the junction. This sample was sequenced with an Illumina NovaSeq 6000. TCR cDNA was synthesized by 5'RACE template switching, through which a universal primer site and unique molecular identifiers were introduced. Priming of cDNA synthesis was performed from both the TCR alpha and TCR beta constant segments. Library amplification involved two PCR steps, and the second step added sample barcodes and sequencing adapters. Sequencing of the libraries was done on either Illumina HiSeq 2500 (2x100 bp) or NovaSeq (2x150 bp). As for the authors' bioinformatics: Demultiplexing of reads and collapsing into UMI consensus sequences were performed with MIGEC, and V(D)J alignment was carried out with MiXCR. Vaccine-responding clonotypes were defined with edgeR using replicate PBMC samples, requiring FDR below 0.01 and a log2 fold change above 5 up to day 15. Each bulk clonotype received a CD4 or CD8 identity based on whether the sequenced CD4 or CD8 repertoire contained that clonotype at higher abundance. The public sequencing data were trimmed at Q25 with fastp and processed into clonotypes with MiXCR by TCRdb, which kept only in-frame beta chains. Rows matching on CDR3 protein sequence are summarized as one entry with the most common DNA and genes. These V and J calls derive from TCRdb rather than the authors' analysis. The sample table holds around 310,000 distinct CDR3 sequences, of which 3% to 4.5% were seen once. In total, the top ten clones hold less than 25% of the sample.

This clonotype was found a few times. What antigen it recognizes has not been identified. No per-base quality is available; no much larger clone lies one base away. Here the sequenced sample was PBMCs, taken 5 days after the yellow fever booster vaccination. This receptor was obtained from a man aged 18-30 years who received the YFV17D yellow fever vaccine. Recombination connected TRBV25-1 to TRBJ1-5; TRBD1 lines up with 10 middle nucleotides. CDR3 sequence: CASSGDRGAPQPQHF. The bases are TGTGCCAGCAGTGGGGACAGGGGAGCGCCTCAGCCCCAGCATTTT.